What follows is one TCR beta chain and its context. This sample is part of a study of T cell changes during pregnancy in multiple sclerosis. In germline, CDR1 is MNHEY, CDR2 SMNVEV (reference sequence). Trimming cost V 6 bases and J 2 bases, with 20 bases left between them. The CDR3 contains 16 residues. Data came from immunoSEQ multiplex PCR; TCRdb stores just in-frame clones and leaves some out. The sample yields around 42,000 clones, approximately 90% seen once. The chain employs TRBV27 and TRBJ2-7, with a weak D call TRBD2 (6 bases). This TCR came from a female donor with multiple sclerosis, enrolled in a pregnancy study. The specimen comprised CD4+ T cells from peripheral blood mononuclear cells, sampled in the third trimester of pregnancy. CDR3 region: CASSPGEGSSPYEQYF. The CDR3 nucleotides read TGTGCCAGCAGCCCGGGGGAAGGCTCCAGTCCCTACGAGCAGTACTTC.